The 20 T cell receptor beta chains reported below all come from one sample, sequenced in a study of regulatory T cells in long-lasting Graves disease. Combining iRepertoire HTBI primers with Arm-PCR of CDR3 regions, the authors built TCR beta libraries. Via MiXCR, TCRdb re-called the multiplex PCR reads, giving one row per CDR3 protein. The sample yields hundreds of thousands of distinct CDR3 sequences, about 20% seen once. Time point denoted: persistent/refractory GD, antithyroid drugs over 5 years with positive TRAb. Researchers made the TCR library from RNA that was extracted from PBMCs. Source: peripheral blood mononuclear cells (PBMCs), taken when the disease was refractory, from a patient treated with antithyroid drugs. The receptors were sampled from a female donor with Graves disease.

This chain uses TRBV5-5 with TRBJ2-7, with 10 bases fitting TRBD1. The ends lost 4 bases at V and 2 bases at J; junction bases unmatched: 24. Germline values: CDR1 SGHKS, CDR2 YYEKEE (reference sequence). The CDR3 spans 21 residues. The CDR3 reads CASSPQGGTGVGVAGPYEQYF. The CDR3 DNA reads TGTGCCAGCAGCCCCCAGGGCGGGACAGGGGTAGGAGTAGCGGGACCCTACGAGCAGTACTTC.

The genes are TRBV20-1 and TRBJ2-7; 9 bases align to TRBD2. V was pared by 6 bases and J by 6 bases, with 15 bases of the junction left unmatched. CDR1 is DFQATT, CDR2 SNEGSKA, per germline (reference sequence). This CDR3 has 15 residues. The CDR3 DNA reads TGCAGTGCAGGGGTGCTAGCGGGACTCCCAGGCGAGCAGTACTTC. The encoded protein is CSAGVLAGLPGEQYF.

Comment on this clonotype: A much more abundant neighbour one base away suggests this may be a read error. The chain combines TRBV6-1 with TRBJ2-7; perhaps TRBD2 as D (5 bases). Per germline, CDR1 MNHNS and CDR2 SASEGT. CDR3 length: 14 amino acids. The chain's CDR3 is CVSRRAPLAYEQYF. As DNA, the CDR3 is TGTGTCAGCAGGCGGGCTCCTCTCGCTTACGAGCAGTACTTC.

CDR3 sequence (DNA): TGTGCCTGGGGTCGGACTAGCGGCGAGCAGTACTTC. Translating it yields CAWGRTSGEQYF. The rearrangement links TRBV30 to TRBJ2-7; 10 bases map to TRBD2. The germline CDR1 and CDR2 sequences are GTSNPN and SVGIG (reference sequence). The CDR3 extends over 12 amino acids. V dropped 5 bases and J dropped 6; count of bases not matched to a gene: 4.

This clonotype was seen repeatedly, ten times or more. J is TRBJ1-6 and V is TRBV20-1, with D possibly TRBD1 on 5 matching bases. Looked up from germline, CDR1 is DFQATT and CDR2 is SNEGSKA (reference sequence). The CDR3 has 16 amino acids. Deletions cut 6 bases from V and 7 bases from J, with 22 bases between. CDR3 in amino acids: CSAEKAAGPRNSPLHF. The DNA of the CDR3 is TGCAGTGCGGAGAAGGCGGCAGGGCCGCGGAATTCACCCCTCCACTTT.

This clonotype was counted a few times. V usage is TRBV24-1 and J usage is TRBJ2-5, with a tentative D call TRBD1 (5 bases). Trimming stripped 3 bases from V and 5 bases from J, with 12 bases between. The germline V gene has CDR1 KGHDR and CDR2 SFDVKD. This CDR3 has 14 residues. The CDR3 DNA reads TGTGCCACCAGTGATAGTCAGGGAATGGAGACCCAGTACTTC. It translates to CATSDSQGMETQYF.

The sample holds one count of this clonotype. Possible read error: a much larger clone is one base away. The chain couples TRBV28 to TRBJ1-3; unclear D gene. This CDR3 region has 16 residues. Per germline, CDR1 MDHEN and CDR2 SYDVKM. The CDR3 DNA reads TGTGCCAGCAACTCATGGAGGGCAGGTGTTGGAAACACCATGTATTTT. Its protein is CASNSWRAGVGNTMYF.

This clonotype was observed a handful of times. This CDR3 reads CASSGGTGWVETQYF. The CDR3 nucleotides read TGTGCCAGCAGTGGGGGGACAGGTTGGGTAGAGACCCAGTACTTC. This chain joins TRBV25-1 and TRBJ2-5, with 8 bases fitting TRBD1. CDR1 is MGHDK, CDR2 SYGVNS, per germline. J gave up 4 bases and V 4 bases, and 8 bases lay outside the gene matches. The CDR3 consists of 15 residues. The whole variable domain, remainder taken from reference TRBV25-1 and TRBJ2-5, is EADIYQTPRYLVIGTGKKITLECSQTMGHDKMYWYQQDPGMELHLIHYSYGVNSTEKGDLSSESTVSRIRTEHFPLTLESARPSHTSQYLCASSGGTGWVETQYFGPGTRLLVL.

At least ten counts were recorded for this clonotype. This chain connects TRBV7-3 to TRBJ1-1, with 8 bases lining up with TRBD1. Trimming cost V 7 bases and J 3 bases; bases outside gene matches: 7. Germline V gene sequence: CDR1 SGHTA, CDR2 FQGTGA. This CDR3 is built from 14 residues. The CDR3 reads CASTQGARDTEAFF. CDR3 coding DNA: TGTGCCAGCACCCAGGGGGCCAGGGACACTGAAGCTTTCTTT.

This clonotype was counted only a few times. The chain has TRBV3-1 and TRBJ1-2; D might be TRBD1 (5 bases). The V end lost 0 bases, the J end lost 3 bases, and 11 bases lay between the germline ends. CDR1 and CDR2 (germline): LGHDT, YNNKEL (reference sequence). The CDR3 length is 15 residues. This CDR3 reads CASSQEAGPYYGYTF. CDR3 coding DNA: TGTGCCAGCAGCCAAGAGGCGGGGCCCTACTATGGCTACACCTTC.

J is TRBJ2-7 and V is TRBV20-1; weak D call: TRBD2 (6 bases). Trimming shortened V by 2 bases and J by 1 base, and 18 bases separated the two germline ends. Germline CDR1 and CDR2: DFQATT and SNEGSKA (reference sequence). This CDR3 is built from 16 residues. This chain's CDR3 is CSARPLAGSGSYEQYF. The CDR3 region has the DNA TGCAGTGCTAGACCCCTGGCTGGTAGCGGATCCTACGAGCAGTACTTC.

Ten or more counts support this clonotype. The chain is built from TRBV28 and TRBJ1-5, with no clear D. The CDR3 has 12 residues. The germline V gene has CDR1 MDHEN and CDR2 SYDVKM. V was clipped by 2 bases and J by 6 bases, with 5 bases between them. The CDR3 sequence is CASSLEAQPQHF. In nucleotides, the CDR3 is TGTGCCAGCAGTTTAGAGGCTCAGCCCCAGCATTTT.

The V gene is TRBV27, the J gene TRBJ2-2, with a weak D call TRBD2 (5 bases). The length of the CDR3 is 17 residues. Trimming took off 3 bases at V and 4 bases at J, with 18 bases between the two ends. The germline CDR1 and CDR2 sequences are MNHEY and SMNVEV (reference sequence). DNA for the CDR3: TGTGCCAGCAGTTTGGGATTGTCCTCCGGGGTCACCGGGGAGCTGTTTTTT. Its protein product is CASSLGLSSGVTGELFF.

This clonotype was observed a few times. The chain has TRBV5-4 and TRBJ2-7, with unresolved D. Germline-derived CDR1 and CDR2 are SGHNT and YYREEE (reference sequence). Trimming left V 3 bases short and J 3 bases short, with 7 bases between. The CDR3 is 12 residues long. The DNA of the CDR3 is TGTGCCAGCAGCTGGGGAATCTACGAGCAGTACTTC. Residues: CASSWGIYEQYF. The full variable domain, its missing parts supplied by reference TRBV5-4 and TRBJ2-7, is ETGVTQSPTHLIKTRGQQVTLRCSSQSGHNTVSWYQQALGQGPQFIFQYYREEENGRGNFPPRFSGLQFPNYSSELNVNALELDDSALYLCASSWGIYEQYFGPGTRLTVT.

This clonotype was counted a few times. Given a much more abundant clone one base away, this may be a read error. The CDR3 does not end in the conserved phenylalanine or tryptophan, so this is likely a read error. The rearrangement uses TRBV11-2 and TRBJ1-1; 7 bases are a match to TRBD1. The CDR3 consists of 15 residues. Germline values: CDR1 SGHAT, CDR2 FQNNGV. The ends lost 5 bases at V and 2 bases at J; junction bases unmatched: 8. This chain's CDR3 is CASSVSGGLNTEAFS. In nucleotides, the CDR3 is TGTGCCAGCAGCGTATCAGGGGGTCTCAACACTGAAGCTTTCTCT.

The sample holds many counts of this clonotype. The V and J genes are TRBV6-1 and TRBJ2-7; D call uncertain. From germline, CDR1 is MNHNS and CDR2 SASEGT. Trimming cost V 7 bases and J 7 bases, with 17 bases left between them. This CDR3 spans 13 amino acids. CDR3 coding DNA: TGTGCCAGCACCCCCCGCGATGTGGTAGAGCAGTACTTC. Translation: CASTPRDVVEQYF.

Ten or more counts support this clonotype. The rearrangement joins TRBV27 to TRBJ1-6; a weak D match, TRBD1 (6 bases). V lost 5 bases and J 0 bases, leaving 14 bases between the germline ends. CDR1 is MNHEY and CDR2 is SMNVEV in the germline V gene (reference sequence). The CDR3 sequence is 17 residues long. The CDR3 sequence is CASSIRTASSYNSPLHF. The CDR3 DNA follows: TGTGCCAGCAGTATCCGGACAGCGAGCTCCTATAATTCACCCCTCCACTTT.

The sample holds many counts of this clonotype. The J gene is TRBJ1-2, the V gene TRBV30; D not certain. Germline CDR1 is GTSNPN and CDR2 is SVGIG (reference sequence). The CDR3 totals 15 residues. V was shortened by 1 base and J by 0 bases, with 12 bases between the two germline ends. CDR3 amino acids: CAWSDYPGSNYGYTF. The CDR3 nucleotides are TGTGCCTGGAGTGATTACCCGGGATCTAACTATGGCTACACCTTC. The entire variable domain, with the rest obtained from reference TRBV30 and TRBJ1-2, is as follows: SQTIHQWPATLVQPVGSPLSLECTVEGTSNPNLYWYRQAAGRGLQLLFYSVGIGQISSEVPQNLSASRPQDRQFILSSKKLLLSDSGFYLCAWSDYPGSNYGYTFGSGTRLTVV.

This clonotype was seen many times. This sequence joins TRBV2 and TRBJ2-5, with 13 bases aligning to TRBD2. CDR1 is SNHLY, CDR2 FYNNEI, per germline. The CDR3 loop spans 15 amino acids. The V and J ends lost 4 bases and 5 bases, in that order; junction bases with no gene match: 4. The CDR3 loop reads CASSGTSGSGETQYF. In DNA form, the CDR3 reads TGTGCCAGCAGTGGGACTAGCGGGAGTGGCGAGACCCAGTACTTC.

The V gene is TRBV4-1, the J gene TRBJ2-2, with unresolved D. CDR3 length: 13 amino acids. CDR1 is MGHRA, CDR2 YSYEKL, per germline. Trimming removed 6 bases from V and 6 bases from J, with 11 bases in between. The CDR3 DNA is TGCGCCAGCAGACCTCGTGGCGCCGGGGAGCTGTTTTTT. This gives the protein CASRPRGAGELFF.